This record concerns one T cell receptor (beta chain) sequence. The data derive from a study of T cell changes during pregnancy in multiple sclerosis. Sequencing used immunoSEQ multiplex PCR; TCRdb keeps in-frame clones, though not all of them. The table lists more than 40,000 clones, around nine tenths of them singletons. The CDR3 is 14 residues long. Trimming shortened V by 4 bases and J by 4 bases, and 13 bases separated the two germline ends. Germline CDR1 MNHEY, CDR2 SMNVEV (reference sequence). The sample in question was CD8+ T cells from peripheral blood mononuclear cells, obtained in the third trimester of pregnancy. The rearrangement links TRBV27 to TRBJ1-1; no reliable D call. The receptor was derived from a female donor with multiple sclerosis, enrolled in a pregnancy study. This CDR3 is CASSSKTEGTEAFF. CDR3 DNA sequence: TGTGCCAGCAGTTCAAAGACGGAGGGCACTGAAGCTTTCTTT.